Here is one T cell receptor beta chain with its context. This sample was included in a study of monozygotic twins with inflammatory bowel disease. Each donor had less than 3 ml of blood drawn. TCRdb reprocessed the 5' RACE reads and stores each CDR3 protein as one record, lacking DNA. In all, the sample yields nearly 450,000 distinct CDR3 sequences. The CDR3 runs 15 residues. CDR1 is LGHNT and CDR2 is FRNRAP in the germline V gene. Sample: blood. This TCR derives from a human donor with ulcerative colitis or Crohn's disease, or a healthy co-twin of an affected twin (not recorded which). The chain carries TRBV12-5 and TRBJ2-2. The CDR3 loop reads CASGQGSANTGELFF.